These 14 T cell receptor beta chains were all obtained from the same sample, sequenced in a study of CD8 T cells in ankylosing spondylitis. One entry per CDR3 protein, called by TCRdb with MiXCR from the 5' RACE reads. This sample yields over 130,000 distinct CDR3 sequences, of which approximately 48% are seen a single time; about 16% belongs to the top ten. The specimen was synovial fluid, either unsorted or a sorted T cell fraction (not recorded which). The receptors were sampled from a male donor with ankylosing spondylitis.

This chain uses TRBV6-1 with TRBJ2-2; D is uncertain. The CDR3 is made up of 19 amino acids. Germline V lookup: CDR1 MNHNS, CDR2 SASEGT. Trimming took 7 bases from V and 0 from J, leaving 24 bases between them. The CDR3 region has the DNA TGTGCCAGCAACCATGGCCGGCTACACAAAAAAACGAACACCGGGGAGCTGTTTTTT. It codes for CASNHGRLHKKTNTGELFF.

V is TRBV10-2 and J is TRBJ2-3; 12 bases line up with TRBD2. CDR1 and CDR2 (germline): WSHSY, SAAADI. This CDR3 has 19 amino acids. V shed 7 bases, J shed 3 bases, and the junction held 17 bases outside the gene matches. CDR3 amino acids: CASIVGLAGLLVGTDTQYF. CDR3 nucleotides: TGCGCCAGCATAGTGGGACTAGCGGGTCTTCTGGTGGGAACAGATACGCAGTATTTT.

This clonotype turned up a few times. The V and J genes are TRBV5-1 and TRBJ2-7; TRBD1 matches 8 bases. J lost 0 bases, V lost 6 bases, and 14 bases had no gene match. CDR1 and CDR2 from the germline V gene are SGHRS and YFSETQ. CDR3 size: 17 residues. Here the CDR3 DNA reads TGCGCCAGCACCCCCAGCATCTGGGGACAGGTCTCCTACGAGCAGTACTTC. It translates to CASTPSIWGQVSYEQYF. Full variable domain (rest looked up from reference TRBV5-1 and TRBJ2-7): KAGVTQTPRYLIKTRGQQVTLSCSPISGHRSVSWYQQTPGQGLQFLFEYFSETQRNKGNFPGRFSGRQFSNSRSEMNVSTLELGDSALYLCASTPSIWGQVSYEQYFGPGTRLTVT.

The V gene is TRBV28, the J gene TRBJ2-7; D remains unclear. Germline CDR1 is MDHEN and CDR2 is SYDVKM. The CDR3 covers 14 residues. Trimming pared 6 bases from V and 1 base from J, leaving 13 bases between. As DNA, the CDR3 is TGTGCCAGCAGCCAAGAGTTAGGGTCCTACGAGCAGTACTTC. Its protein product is CASSQELGSYEQYF. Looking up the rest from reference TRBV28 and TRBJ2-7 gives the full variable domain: DVKVTQSSRYLVKRTGEKVFLECVQDMDHENMFWYRQDPGLGLRLIYFSYDVKMKEKGDIPEGYSVSREKKERFSLILESASTNQTSMYLCASSQELGSYEQYFGPGTRLTVT.

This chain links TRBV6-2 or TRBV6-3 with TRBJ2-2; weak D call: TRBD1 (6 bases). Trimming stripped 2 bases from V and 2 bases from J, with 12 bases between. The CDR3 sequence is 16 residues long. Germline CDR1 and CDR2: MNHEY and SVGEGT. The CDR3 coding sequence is TGTGCCAGCAGTTACGGGTCAGGGGATAACACCGGGGAGCTGTTTTTT. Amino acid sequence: CASSYGSGDNTGELFF.

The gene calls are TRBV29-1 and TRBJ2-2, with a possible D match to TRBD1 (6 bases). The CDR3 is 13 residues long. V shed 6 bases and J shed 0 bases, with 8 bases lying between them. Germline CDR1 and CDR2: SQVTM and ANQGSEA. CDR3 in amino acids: CSVGTTNTGELFF. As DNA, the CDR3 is TGCAGCGTAGGGACAACGAACACCGGGGAGCTGTTTTTT.

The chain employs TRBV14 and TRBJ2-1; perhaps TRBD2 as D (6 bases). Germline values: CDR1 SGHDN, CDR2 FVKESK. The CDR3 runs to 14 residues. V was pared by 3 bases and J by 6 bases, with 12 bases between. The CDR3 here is CASSQWELANEQFF. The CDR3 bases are TGTGCCAGCAGCCAGTGGGAACTAGCCAATGAGCAGTTCTTC.

The CDR3, as DNA: TGTGCCAGCAGCCTAAACTACTGGGACAGGGGTTCCTACGAGCAGTACTTC. It codes for CASSLNYWDRGSYEQYF. V and J are TRBV4-2 and TRBJ2-7; 10 positions agree with TRBD1. The CDR3 has 17 residues. CDR1 and CDR2 (germline): LGHNA, YNFKEQ. After removal of 4 bases from V and 1 base from J, the junction contained 10 bases not matched to a gene.

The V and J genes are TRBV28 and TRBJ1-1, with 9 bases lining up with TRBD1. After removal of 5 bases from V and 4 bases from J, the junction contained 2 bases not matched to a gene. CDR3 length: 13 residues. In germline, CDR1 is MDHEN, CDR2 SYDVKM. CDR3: CASSKTGGTEAFF. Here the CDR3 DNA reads TGTGCCAGCAGTAAGACAGGGGGCACTGAAGCTTTCTTT.

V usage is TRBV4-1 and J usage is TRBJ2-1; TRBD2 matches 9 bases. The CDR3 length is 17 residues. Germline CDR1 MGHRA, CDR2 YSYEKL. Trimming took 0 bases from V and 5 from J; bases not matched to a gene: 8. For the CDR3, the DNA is TGCGCCAGCAGCCAAGATAGAACTAGCGGGCCAGACAATGAGCAGTTCTTC. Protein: CASSQDRTSGPDNEQFF.

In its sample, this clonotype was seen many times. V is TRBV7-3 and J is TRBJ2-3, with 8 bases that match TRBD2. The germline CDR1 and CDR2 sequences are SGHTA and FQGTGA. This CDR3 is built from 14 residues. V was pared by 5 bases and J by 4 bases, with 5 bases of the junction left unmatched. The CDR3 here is CASSPGGGPDTQYF. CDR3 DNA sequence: TGTGCCAGCAGCCCCGGGGGGGGCCCAGATACGCAGTATTTT.

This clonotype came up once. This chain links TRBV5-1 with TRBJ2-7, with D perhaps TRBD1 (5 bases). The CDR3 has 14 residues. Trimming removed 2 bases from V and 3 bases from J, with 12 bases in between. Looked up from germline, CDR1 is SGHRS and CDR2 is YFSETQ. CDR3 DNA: TGCGCCAGCAGCTTAACCCAGGGAATCTACGAGCAGTACTTC. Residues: CASSLTQGIYEQYF.

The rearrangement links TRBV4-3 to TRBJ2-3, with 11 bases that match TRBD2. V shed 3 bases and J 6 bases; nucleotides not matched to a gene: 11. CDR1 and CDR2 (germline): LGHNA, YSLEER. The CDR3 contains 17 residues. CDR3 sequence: CASSHFETSGIGDTQYF. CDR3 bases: TGCGCCAGCAGCCATTTTGAGACTAGCGGGATAGGTGATACGCAGTATTTT.

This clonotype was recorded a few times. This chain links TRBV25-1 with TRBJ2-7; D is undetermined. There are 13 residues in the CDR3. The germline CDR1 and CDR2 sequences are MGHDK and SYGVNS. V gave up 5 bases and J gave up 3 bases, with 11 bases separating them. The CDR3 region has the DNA TGTGCCAGCAGTCCCTGGGCCAACTACGAGCAGTACTTC. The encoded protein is CASSPWANYEQYF.